These T cell receptor beta chains were read from a single sample in a study of CD8 T cells in ankylosing spondylitis. Via MiXCR, TCRdb re-called the 5' RACE reads, giving one row per CDR3 protein. The sample shows about 150,000 distinct CDR3 sequences, under 45% of them seen only once. Sequenced input: synovial fluid, either unsorted or a sorted T cell fraction (not recorded which). The receptor source for this set is a male donor with ankylosing spondylitis. Each CDR3 is given with its conserved first and last residue. Each record gives: V gene, D gene, J gene, clone size, CDR3 protein, CDR3 DNA. A D gene is named only where the DNA matches it firmly. Only part of the rows carry a size: once, few, many, or a class if the clone is expanded.

V: TRBV6-2/TRBV6-3
D: -
J: TRBJ2-7
size: -
CDR3: CASNRLPGASYEQYF
DNA: TGTGCCAGCAACAGACTACCCGGGGCCTCCTACGAGCAGTACTTC

V: TRBV5-1
D: -
J: TRBJ1-1
size: -
CDR3: CASSLEVWLGRLNTEAFF
DNA: TGCGCCAGCAGCTTGGAAGTTTGGCTTGGCAGGTTGAACACTGAAGCTTTCTTT

V: TRBV28
D: -
J: TRBJ1-4
size: few
CDR3: CASRRFATNEKLFF
DNA: TGTGCCAGCCGCCGCTTTGCAACTAATGAAAAACTGTTTTTT

V: TRBV4-1
D: -
J: TRBJ2-7
size: -
CDR3: CASSHLVGYEQYF
DNA: TGCGCCAGCAGCCATCTGGTAGGCTACGAGCAGTACTTC

V: TRBV5-1
D: -
J: TRBJ2-3
size: -
CDR3: CASSLCLRDTQYF
DNA: TGCGCCAGCAGCTTGTGTCTGAGAGATACGCAGTATTTT

V: TRBV24-1
D: -
J: TRBJ2-1
size: few
CDR3: CATSGGDEQFF
DNA: TGTGCCACCAGTGGGGGGGATGAGCAGTTCTTC

V: TRBV20-1
D: TRBD2
J: TRBJ2-5
size: -
CDR3: CSAGTSGRQETQYF
DNA: TGCAGTGCTGGGACTAGCGGGCGACAAGAGACCCAGTACTTC

V: TRBV7-9
D: -
J: TRBJ1-4
size: -
CDR3: CASSLYRSAGINEKLFF
DNA: TGTGCCAGCAGCTTATATCGGAGTGCAGGGATTAATGAAAAACTGTTTTTT

V: TRBV2
D: -
J: TRBJ2-5
size: -
CDR3: CASSESGVWGETQYF
DNA: TGTGCCAGCAGTGAATCAGGGGTCTGGGGAGAGACCCAGTACTTC

V: TRBV5-1
D: -
J: TRBJ2-7
size: few
CDR3: CASSLASGLFYEQYF
DNA: TGCGCCAGCAGCTTGGCCTCAGGACTGTTCTACGAGCAGTACTTC

V: TRBV3-1
D: TRBD1
J: TRBJ1-5
size: -
CDR3: CASSQTGQDNQPQHF
DNA: TGTGCCAGCAGCCAGACCGGACAGGACAATCAGCCCCAGCATTTT

V: TRBV5-5
D: -
J: TRBJ1-1
size: few
CDR3: CASSLSRASTGEAFF
DNA: TGTGCCAGCAGCTTATCACGAGCGAGTACAGGGGAAGCTTTCTTT

V: TRBV5-5
D: TRBD1
J: TRBJ1-3
size: -
CDR3: CASSQAGTGFGNTIYF
DNA: TGTGCCAGCAGCCAAGCCGGGACAGGGTTTGGAAACACCATATATTTT

V: TRBV12-3/TRBV12-4
D: -
J: TRBJ1-1
size: -
CDR3: CASSLQGSETEAFF
DNA: TGTGCCAGCAGTTTGCAGGGGTCGGAGACTGAAGCTTTCTTT

V: TRBV20-1
D: TRBD2
J: TRBJ2-3
size: -
CDR3: CSANSGVRHWNTQYF
DNA: TGCAGTGCTAATAGCGGGGTCCGGCATTGGAATACGCAGTATTTT

V: TRBV14
D: -
J: TRBJ1-6
size: -
CDR3: CASSPRGNSPLHF
DNA: TGTGCCAGCAGCCCGCGAGGGAATTCACCCCTCCACTTT